This T cell receptor (beta chain) was identified during a study of shared clonotypes between healthy human individuals. Using immunoSEQ multiplex PCR, the repertoire was profiled, and TCRdb retains in-frame clones only, with some absent. The data hold approximately 700,000 clones, with approximately 73% observed a single time. Germline-derived CDR1 and CDR2 are KGHSH and LQKENI. Trimming left V 3 bases short and J 7 bases short, with 12 bases between. This CDR3 contains 14 residues. This sequence was found in a young woman in good health. J is TRBJ2-2 and V is TRBV18; D assignment may be TRBD1 or TRBD2 (7 bases each). Sequencing used memory CD4+ T cells sorted from blood. The sample's subset: CD45RA-negative fraction. In DNA form, the CDR3 reads TGTGCCAGCTCACCGGGAGGGGGCCACGGGGAGCTGTTTTTT. Encoded protein: CASSPGGGHGELFF.